The entry that follows covers one TCR beta chain sequence. Profiled with immunoSEQ multiplex PCR; TCRdb holds only in-frame clones, not every one. The sample yields 80,000 to 95,000 clones, around 90% seen once. The data derive from a study of OX40 agonist ivuxolimab in advanced cancers. CDR3 size: 14 residues. V was trimmed by 1 base and J by 2 bases, leaving 7 bases between them. CDR1 is LNHNV and CDR2 is YYDKDF in the germline V gene (reference sequence). The gene calls are TRBV15 and TRBJ2-3, with D unresolved. The source was CD4+ or CD8+ T cells sorted from blood, collected in a trial of the OX40 agonist ivuxolimab. This clonotype was obtained from an adult with an advanced solid tumor such as melanoma, head and neck, liver or kidney cancer. The CDR3 loop reads CATSRAASTDTQYF. In nucleotides, the CDR3 is TGTGCCACCAGCAGAGCAGCGTCCACAGATACGCAGTATTTT.